The T cell receptor beta chain under discussion was sequenced for a study of regulatory T cells in long-lasting Graves disease. Notes on the study in general: TRBV28, TRBJ1-2 and TRBJ2-5 emerged as the favored segments in persistent disease.

Time point: newly diagnosed GD, antithyroid drugs for less than 3 months. There was RNA extracted from PBMCs, and the TCR library was made from it. Worth noting for this clonotype: Its antigen is unknown.

CDR3 length: 14 amino acids. V was trimmed by 6 bases and J by 8 bases, leaving 19 bases between them. For TCR beta, libraries came from iRepertoire HTBI primers and Arm-PCR of CDR3 regions. MiXCR, applied by TCRdb to the multiplex PCR reads, yields one record per CDR3 protein. The sample consists of approximately 350,000 distinct CDR3 sequences, 12% of them appearing once. These same data were also listed under a study on T cells in Graves' hyperthyroidism and ophthalmopathy.

The source is a young woman with Graves disease. Sequenced material: peripheral blood mononuclear cells (PBMCs), taken at new diagnosis, from a patient treated with antithyroid drugs. V is TRBV12-3 or TRBV12-4 and J is TRBJ1-2, with D perhaps TRBD1 (5 bases). The CDR3 region is CASSRHVQGSGYTF. The DNA of the CDR3 is TGTGCCAGCAGCCGTCACGTGCAGGGTAGCGGCTACACCTTC.